The 30 T cell receptor beta chains in this list originate from one sample, sequenced in a study of cytomegalovirus exposure and HLA in healthy donors. PCR employed 60 Vbeta and 13 Jbeta primers. Clones were sequenced by immunoSEQ multiplex PCR, and TCRdb holds only the in-frame ones, with some missing. The sample includes roughly 180,000 clones, about three quarters seen only once; the top ten take 1.4%. Sequenced material: PBMCs. Source of these receptors: a man between 18 and 35 years old in good health and CMV-seronegative.

The V and J genes are TRBV27 and TRBJ2-3; maybe TRBD1 (6 bases). Germline V CDR1 and CDR2: MNHEY, SMNVEV (reference sequence). This CDR3 comprises 16 residues. V lost 0 bases, J lost 5 bases, and 15 bases lay in between. CDR3 nucleotide sequence: TGTGCCAGCAGTTTATCGACGTTGCGAGGGGGAGATACGCAGTATTTT. This encodes CASSLSTLRGGDTQYF.

This chain joins TRBV5-6 and TRBJ2-3; no clear D gene. Germline CDR1 SGHDT, CDR2 YYEEEE. V was pared by 0 bases and J by 5 bases, with 10 bases between. The CDR3 is 14 amino acids. CDR3 sequence: CASSLEHRGDTQYF. CDR3 in DNA: TGTGCCAGCAGCTTGGAACACCGAGGAGATACGCAGTATTTT.

This chain connects TRBV25-1 to TRBJ2-7; TRBD2 aligns across 12 bases. CDR1 and CDR2 (germline): MGHDK, SYGVNS. V lost 6 bases, J lost 4 bases, and 13 bases stayed unmatched. This CDR3 is 17 amino acids long. CDR3 loop: CASSPGLAGALRYEQYF. The DNA of the CDR3 is TGTGCCAGCAGCCCGGGACTAGCGGGCGCCTTAAGATACGAGCAGTACTTC.

The chain combines TRBV29-1 with TRBJ2-1; maybe TRBD2 (5 bases). The V end lost 8 bases, the J end lost 4 bases, and 9 bases lay between the germline ends. Looked up from germline, CDR1 is SQVTM and CDR2 is ANQGSEA. The CDR3 totals 11 residues. This chain's CDR3 is CSLTTYNEQFF. Written as DNA, the CDR3 is TGCAGCCTGACTACTTACAATGAGCAGTTCTTC.

The rearrangement joins TRBV7-8 to TRBJ1-1; TRBD1 aligns across 7 bases. CDR1 SGHVS and CDR2 FQNEAQ come from the germline V gene. V shed 11 bases, J shed 0 bases, and the junction held 6 bases outside the gene matches. The CDR3 is 13 residues long. DNA of the CDR3: TGTGCCGGGACAGAGGTGCTGAACACTGAAGCTTTCTTT. Translated: CAGTEVLNTEAFF.

The gene calls are TRBV13 and TRBJ1-5, with D perhaps matching TRBD1 (5 bases). The CDR3 totals 15 residues. Trimming stripped 3 bases from V and 4 bases from J, with 13 bases between. Germline assignment: CDR1 PRHDT and CDR2 FYEKMQ (reference sequence). The CDR3 sequence: CASSLGGARNQPQHF. CDR3 in DNA: TGTGCCAGCAGCTTGGGAGGGGCGAGGAATCAGCCCCAGCATTTT.

The table lists this clone with a few counts. The chain couples TRBV19 to TRBJ2-7, with no clear D. The CDR3 has 13 amino acids. CDR1 and CDR2 from the germline V gene are LNHDA and SQIVND (reference sequence). The ends were cut back, 7 bases at V and 7 bases at J, with 17 bases in the middle. CDR3 residues: CASKSQSLGEQYF. The CDR3 DNA sequence: TGTGCCAGTAAAAGTCAGTCCCTCGGGGAGCAGTACTTC.

The V and J genes are TRBV9 and TRBJ2-5, with D hard to call. Deletions cut 3 bases from V and 0 bases from J, with 6 bases between. This CDR3 is 13 amino acids long. Germline V gene data show CDR1 as SGDLS and CDR2 as YYNGEE. CDR3 sequence reads: CASSDGYQETQYF. The CDR3 region has the DNA TGTGCCAGCAGCGACGGGTACCAAGAGACCCAGTACTTC.

This clone came up a few times. The chain couples TRBV2 to TRBJ1-6; D may be TRBD1 (6 bases). V gave up 11 bases and J gave up 5 bases, with 13 bases separating them. This CDR3 has 13 residues. The germline V gene has CDR1 SNHLY and CDR2 FYNNEI. The CDR3 nucleotides are TGTGCCGGAAAAGGGGGTGATAATTCACCCCTCCACTTT. As protein: CAGKGGDNSPLHF.

This clone was counted between two and nine times. CDR3 in DNA: TGTGCCAGCAGCGTAGTAGGGACAACCTCGGCGAACACCGGGGAGCTGTTTTTT. Protein: CASSVVGTTSANTGELFF. The chain couples TRBV9 to TRBJ2-2, with D possibly matching TRBD1 (6 bases). The CDR3 length is 18 residues. Trimming left V 0 bases short and J 0 bases short, with 15 bases between. Germline values: CDR1 SGDLS, CDR2 YYNGEE.

This clone was observed a few times. V and J are TRBV28 and TRBJ2-1, with TRBD2 identical over 12 bases. The germline gives CDR1 MDHEN, CDR2 SYDVKM. With 2 bases clipped from V and 12 bases from J, the junction kept 8 bases outside the gene matches. The CDR3 covers 15 residues. The DNA for the CDR3 is TGTGCCAGCAGTTTAGGGACTAGCGGGCTCGGTTGGCAGTTCTTC. It yields the protein CASSLGTSGLGWQFF.

This chain links TRBV4-1 with TRBJ2-7; TRBD1 might be the D (6 bases). The CDR3 spans 15 residues. Trimming stripped 1 base from V and 2 bases from J, with 12 bases between. Germline loops: CDR1 MGHRA, CDR2 YSYEKL. The CDR3, as DNA: TGCGCCAGCAGCCAAGGTACAGGGTGGGCCTACGAGCAGTACTTC. This codes for CASSQGTGWAYEQYF.

The chain uses TRBV4-3 and TRBJ1-1, with D perhaps TRBD1 (5 bases). This CDR3 has 17 amino acids. The V gene's germline CDR1 is LGHNA and CDR2 YSLEER. Trimming took 0 bases from V and 0 from J, leaving 14 bases between them. In nucleotides, the CDR3 is TGCGCCAGCAGCCAAGAGGCCAGGGAAATCATGAACACTGAAGCTTTCTTT. Its protein product is CASSQEAREIMNTEAFF.

The chain is built from TRBV6-5 and TRBJ2-7; weak D call: TRBD2 (6 bases). V was cut by 4 bases and J by 0 bases, with 13 bases left in between. This CDR3 spans 15 amino acids. Looked up from germline, CDR1 is MNHEY and CDR2 is SVGAGI. The CDR3 DNA is TGTGCCAGCAGTTCCCCGGGACTTCTCTCCTACGAGCAGTACTTC. This encodes CASSSPGLLSYEQYF.

V and J are TRBV30 and TRBJ2-3; no clear D gene. Germline values: CDR1 GTSNPN, CDR2 SVGIG (reference sequence). V was clipped by 4 bases and J by 2 bases, with 10 bases between them. This CDR3 is built from 13 residues. CDR3 sequence reads: CAWNLWPTDTQYF. In DNA, the CDR3 is TGTGCCTGGAACCTCTGGCCCACAGATACGCAGTATTTT.

The V call is TRBV11-2, the J call TRBJ2-7; 7 positions match TRBD2. The CDR3 runs 15 residues. The germline CDR1 and CDR2 sequences are SGHAT and FQNNGV. After removal of 5 bases from V and 3 bases from J, the junction contained 10 bases not matched to a gene. The CDR3 region has the DNA TGTGCCAGCAGCCTCTCGACTAGCTATGTCTACGAGCAGTACTTC. Its translation is CASSLSTSYVYEQYF.

The chain combines TRBV5-1 with TRBJ2-3; tentatively, D is TRBD1 (5 bases). V was clipped by 5 bases and J by 2 bases, with 9 bases between them. Germline V lookup: CDR1 SGHRS, CDR2 YFSETQ. CDR3 length: 13 amino acids. In DNA, the CDR3 is TGCGCCAGCAGGACAGATTCCACAGATACGCAGTATTTT. This translates into CASRTDSTDTQYF.

In its sample, this clone was seen once. V and J are TRBV10-3 and TRBJ1-1; the D gene is possibly TRBD1 (5 bases). The V gene lost 2 bases and the J gene lost 0 bases, with 13 bases spanning the gap. Germline V gene lookup returns CDR1 ENHRY and CDR2 SYGVKD. This CDR3 region has 16 residues. CDR3 sequence: CAISEGARAVNTEAFF. CDR3 coding DNA: TGTGCCATCAGTGAGGGGGCCCGAGCTGTGAACACTGAAGCTTTCTTT.

The CDR3 DNA is TGTGCCAGCAGCTTAGCTCTAGTGGGGAGTGCGGCCACCAATGAGCAGTTCTTC. Its translation is CASSLALVGSAATNEQFF. The rearrangement links TRBV7-9 to TRBJ2-1; D may be TRBD2 (5 bases). V lost 0 bases to trimming and J lost 6 bases, with 21 bases between them. The germline V gene has CDR1 SEHNR and CDR2 FQNEAQ (reference sequence). The CDR3 totals 18 residues.

This chain uses TRBV6-5 with TRBJ1-1; 7 nucleotides line up with TRBD1. The CDR3 is 15 residues long. Per germline, CDR1 MNHEY and CDR2 SVGAGI. J gave up 1 base and V 2 bases, and 4 bases lay outside the gene matches. CDR3 sequence: CASSYGTDGNTEAFF. In DNA form, the CDR3 reads TGTGCCAGCAGTTACGGGACAGATGGGAACACTGAAGCTTTCTTT.

V gene TRBV7-2 combines with J gene TRBJ2-6; weak D call: TRBD1 (5 bases). Trimming cost V 5 bases and J 0 bases, with 11 bases left between them. The CDR3 sequence is 16 residues long. Germline-derived CDR1 and CDR2 are SGHTA and FQGNSA. DNA for the CDR3: TGTGCCAGCAGCCGCACGACAGACTCTGGGGCCAACGTCCTGACTTTC. Protein: CASSRTTDSGANVLTF.

This rearrangement joins TRBV7-2 to TRBJ2-7, with D possibly matching TRBD1 (6 bases). The CDR3 loop spans 14 amino acids. The V gene lost 5 bases and the J gene lost 3 bases, with 14 bases spanning the gap. From germline, CDR1 is SGHTA and CDR2 FQGNSA. The CDR3 DNA sequence: TGTGCCAGCAGCACTCAAGGGGGACGCTACGAGCAGTACTTC. This translates into CASSTQGGRYEQYF.

The chain links TRBV18 to TRBJ2-7; D gene ambiguous. CDR1 is KGHSH, CDR2 LQKENI, per germline. With 1 base removed from V and 5 bases from J, the gap between germline ends came to 15 bases. The CDR3 runs 15 residues. The CDR3 DNA follows: TGTGCCAGCTCACCACTTGGGCTTCCCACCCACGAGCAGTACTTC. It codes for CASSPLGLPTHEQYF.

V and J are TRBV6-6 and TRBJ2-2; D may be TRBD1 (5 bases). The CDR3 spans 15 residues. In germline, CDR1 is MNHNY, CDR2 SVGAGI (reference sequence). The V and J ends lost 2 bases and 4 bases respectively, with 11 bases between them. The CDR3 DNA follows: TGTGCCAGCAGTTACGGGGCCCCCGGCACCGGGGAGCTGTTTTTT. Translated, it gives CASSYGAPGTGELFF.

V gene TRBV19 combines with J gene TRBJ1-1, with D possibly matching TRBD1 (5 bases). V was trimmed by 4 bases and J by 0 bases, leaving 15 bases between them. Germline lookup yields CDR1 LNHDA and CDR2 SQIVND (reference sequence). The CDR3 is 16 amino acids. The CDR3 region has the DNA TGTGCCAGTAGTAGTCCCTTGGGGGGGATGAACACTGAAGCTTTCTTT. Protein: CASSSPLGGMNTEAFF.

This clone was observed a single time. The chain recombines TRBV7-8 with TRBJ2-3, with 13 bases lining up with TRBD2. V lost 5 bases to trimming and J lost 1 base; unmatched junction nucleotides: 6. Germline V CDR1 and CDR2: SGHVS, FQNEAQ. The CDR3 runs to 17 residues. CDR3 sequence reads: CASSLSGTSGGTDTQYF. The CDR3 coding sequence is TGTGCCAGCAGCCTTAGCGGGACTAGCGGGGGCACAGATACGCAGTATTTT.

The gene calls are TRBV4-1 and TRBJ2-1; perhaps TRBD2 as D (5 bases). Germline CDR1 and CDR2: MGHRA and YSYEKL. Trimming left V 3 bases short and J 4 bases short, with 13 bases between. The CDR3 length is 15 residues. In DNA form, the CDR3 reads TGCGCCAGCAGCCACCCTGTTAGCGCGTACAATGAGCAGTTCTTC. This encodes CASSHPVSAYNEQFF.

The chain recombines TRBV2 with TRBJ2-5, with TRBD1 matching over 7 bases. The CDR3 is 13 amino acids. The V segment lost 7 bases and the J segment 2 bases; nucleotides outside the gene matches: 4. The germline V gene has CDR1 SNHLY and CDR2 FYNNEI. This CDR3 is CASKGQPQETQYF. CDR3 DNA sequence: TGTGCCAGCAAGGGACAGCCACAAGAGACCCAGTACTTC.

The chain carries TRBV19 and TRBJ2-7; 9 bases fit TRBD1. V lost 9 bases to trimming and J lost 3 bases; unmatched junction nucleotides: 9. Germline V lookup: CDR1 LNHDA, CDR2 SQIVND (reference sequence). This CDR3 has 14 residues. In DNA, the CDR3 is TGTGCCAGCACTCCCGGGACAGGGTTCTACGAGCAGTACTTC. Encoded protein: CASTPGTGFYEQYF.

The rearrangement uses TRBV4-2 and TRBJ2-1; TRBD2 matches 11 bases. V dropped 0 bases and J dropped 5; count of bases not matched to a gene: 6. The CDR3 has 17 amino acids. Germline-derived CDR1 and CDR2 are LGHNA and YNFKEQ. The CDR3 DNA sequence: TGTGCCAGCAGCCAAGACTTGGGGACTAGCGGAAACAATGAGCAGTTCTTC. As protein: CASSQDLGTSGNNEQFF.